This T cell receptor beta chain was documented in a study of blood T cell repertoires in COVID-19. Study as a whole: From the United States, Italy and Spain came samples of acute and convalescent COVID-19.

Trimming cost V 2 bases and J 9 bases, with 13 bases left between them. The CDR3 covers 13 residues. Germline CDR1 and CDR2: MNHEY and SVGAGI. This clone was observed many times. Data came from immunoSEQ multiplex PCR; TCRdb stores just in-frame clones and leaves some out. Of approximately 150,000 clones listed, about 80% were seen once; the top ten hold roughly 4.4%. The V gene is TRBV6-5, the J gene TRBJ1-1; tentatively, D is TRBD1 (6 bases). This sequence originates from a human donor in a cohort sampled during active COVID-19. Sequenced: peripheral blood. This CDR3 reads CASSYSGGKKAFF. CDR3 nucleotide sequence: TGTGCCAGCAGTTACAGTGGGGGCAAAAAAGCTTTCTTT.